The 29 T cell receptor beta chains listed next were all sequenced from one sample in a study of spatial heterogeneity in lung cancer. Time point meaning: sample taken at primary tumor resection. Tumor, nontumor lung or frozen PBMC supplied whole RNA that was sequenced unsorted. TCRdb re-called the 5' RACE reads through MiXCR, storing one row per CDR3 protein. Of some 8,900 distinct CDR3 sequences listed, around 4.6% are singletons. This sample comprised PBMCs, obtained at surgery. These TCRs come from a male donor with early-stage non-small cell lung cancer.

This clonotype was counted ten times or more. This beta chain was picked up by a library intended for alpha chains and is off target, so its count carries little meaning. This sequence joins TRBV7-2 and TRBJ2-4, with 7 bases identical to TRBD1. Germline lookup yields CDR1 SGHTA and CDR2 FQGNSA. Unmatched junction bases numbered 15, after V lost 2 bases and J lost 8 bases. The CDR3 spans 17 residues. In DNA form, the CDR3 reads TGTGCCAGCAGCTTACACCCCGGGACAGACCCTTTGGACATTCAGTACTTC. As protein: CASSLHPGTDPLDIQYF. Full variable domain (rest looked up from reference TRBV7-2 and TRBJ2-4): GAGVSQSPSNKVTEKGKDVELRCDPISGHTALYWYRQSLGQGLEFLIYFQGNSAPDKSGLPSDRFSAERTGGSVSTLTIQRTQQEDSAVYLCASSLHPGTDPLDIQYFGAGTRLSVL.

By frequency in the sample, this clonotype is medium-sized (0.01 to 0.1%). This beta chain lies outside the target of a library built for alpha chains; its clone size means little. The CDR3 DNA is TGTGCCAGCAGTGTGAGACTAGCGGGGGGGCCAAGCACCGGGGAGCTGTTTTTT. Translation gives CASSVRLAGGPSTGELFF. The chain couples TRBV2 to TRBJ2-2; 14 bases align to TRBD2. Trimming cost V 4 bases and J 4 bases; bases outside gene matches: 8. CDR1 SNHLY and CDR2 FYNNEI come from the germline V gene. This CDR3 has 18 residues.

This clonotype has more than one count but fewer than ten. As an off-target read in a library built for alpha chains, this beta chain has a frequency of little significance. V gene TRBV29-1 combines with J gene TRBJ1-2; the D is unclear. CDR3 length equals 12 residues. Trimming removed 4 bases at V and 4 bases at J, with 10 bases between. The germline V gene has CDR1 SQVTM and CDR2 ANQGSEA. The CDR3 sequence is CSVVTTAYGYTF. The CDR3 region has the DNA TGCAGCGTTGTCACGACGGCCTATGGCTACACCTTC.

This clonotype was recorded at least ten times. Within a library made for alpha chains, this beta chain is off target, and its count is uninformative. The chain employs TRBV7-2 and TRBJ1-2; D might be TRBD1 (6 bases). Germline assignment: CDR1 SGHTA and CDR2 FQGNSA. V was clipped by 5 bases and J by 8 bases, with 15 bases between them. The CDR3 covers 13 residues. The CDR3 nucleotides are TGTGCCAGCAGCCTTACAGGGCTGGTCGGCTACACCTTC. This codes for CASSLTGLVGYTF.

Ten or more counts support this clonotype. With the library built for alpha chains, this beta chain is off target and its frequency is not meaningful. The V gene is TRBV3-1, the J gene TRBJ1-5; the D gene is possibly TRBD1 (6 bases). The V end lost 1 base, the J end lost 3 bases, and 10 bases lay between the germline ends. The germline V gene has CDR1 LGHDT and CDR2 YNNKEL (reference sequence). The CDR3 extends over 15 amino acids. CDR3 sequence reads: CASSQGHRVNQPQHF. The CDR3 DNA follows: TGTGCCAGCAGCCAAGGGCACAGGGTCAATCAGCCCCAGCATTTT.

This clonotype came up a few times. A library made for alpha chains picked up this beta chain off target, so its size means little. The chain combines TRBV6-5 with TRBJ1-6; 11 positions agree with TRBD1. Losses at the gene ends were 6 bases for V and 7 bases for J; bases not matched to a gene: 2. CDR3 size: 14 residues. The germline V gene encodes CDR1 MNHEY and CDR2 SVGAGI. The CDR3 sequence is CASRRDRGNSPLHF. The CDR3 nucleotides read TGTGCCAGCAGACGGGACAGGGGGAATTCACCCCTCCACTTT.

This clonotype is classed as medium-sized. This beta chain came through as a stray read in a library set up for alpha chains, and its size says little. The chain has TRBV5-1 and TRBJ1-5, with D unclear. CDR3 length equals 13 residues. The germline gives CDR1 SGHRS, CDR2 YFSETQ. The V end lost 0 bases, the J end lost 4 bases, and 5 bases lay between the germline ends. DNA of the CDR3: TGCGCCAGCAGCTTGGGTGCAAATCAGCCCCAGCATTTT. Translating gives CASSLGANQPQHF.

Of note for this clonotype: This beta chain slipped into a library made for alpha chains as a stray read, so its size is not meaningful. The gene calls are TRBV19 and TRBJ2-2; possible D gene TRBD2, 5 bases. Trimming stripped 3 bases from V and 6 bases from J, with 17 bases between. The CDR3 totals 16 residues. Looked up from germline, CDR1 is LNHDA and CDR2 is SQIVND (reference sequence). The CDR3 sequence: CASSIKGPGWPGELFF. In DNA, the CDR3 is TGTGCCAGTAGTATCAAGGGCCCGGGGTGGCCCGGGGAGCTGTTTTTT.

Judged by abundance, this clonotype is medium-sized. This beta chain is a stray sequence in a library constructed for alpha chains; its clone size is not meaningful. J is TRBJ2-1 and V is TRBV2; the D gene could be TRBD1 or TRBD2 (5 bases each). The CDR3 loop spans 13 amino acids. Per germline, CDR1 SNHLY and CDR2 FYNNEI. V lost 10 bases to trimming and J lost 12 bases, with 22 bases between them. CDR3 DNA: TGTGCCACTTCCGCCGGGGTGGGGCAAGGGCAGTTCTTC. Translated, it gives CATSAGVGQGQFF.

Sample share makes this clonotype medium-sized. A library prepared for alpha chains yielded this beta chain as an off-target read; its size is of little meaning. V gene TRBV7-9 combines with J gene TRBJ2-3, with D uncertain. Looked up from germline, CDR1 is SEHNR and CDR2 is FQNEAQ (reference sequence). V lost 5 bases, J lost 6 bases, and 6 bases lay in between. The CDR3 has 11 amino acids. CDR3 amino acids: CASSQWDTQYF. Here the CDR3 DNA reads TGTGCCAGCAGCCAATGGGATACGCAGTATTTT.

This clonotype has ten or more counts. Found in a library prepared for alpha chains, this beta chain is an off-target read, and its abundance has little meaning. The chain joins TRBV7-2 to TRBJ2-3; D is perhaps TRBD2 (7 bases). V was shortened by 5 bases and J by 4 bases, with 16 bases between the two germline ends. CDR1 and CDR2 from the germline V gene are SGHTA and FQGNSA. This CDR3 has 15 amino acids. The CDR3 DNA sequence: TGTGCCAGCAGCCTGGGGGGGGCTTGGTCAGATACGCAGTATTTT. It specifies CASSLGGAWSDTQYF.

In its sample, this clonotype was seen many times. A library made for alpha chains picked up this beta chain off target, so its size means little. The V call is TRBV11-1, the J call TRBJ2-1; D unresolved. V was cut by 0 bases and J by 6 bases, with 6 bases left in between. Germline-derived CDR1 and CDR2 are SGHAT and FQDESV (reference sequence). The length of the CDR3 is 13 residues. The CDR3 is CASSLAVGNEQFF. Written as DNA, the CDR3 is TGTGCCAGCAGCTTAGCCGTGGGCAATGAGCAGTTCTTC. Complete variable domain (other parts from reference TRBV11-1 and TRBJ2-1): EAEVAQSPRYKITEKSQAVAFWCDPISGHATLYWYRQILGQGPELLVQFQDESVVDDSQLPKDRFSAERLKGVDSTLKIQPAELGDSAMYLCASSLAVGNEQFFGPGTRLTVL.

This clonotype was observed many times. The size of this beta chain means little, since it is a stray read in a library made for alpha chains. The J gene is TRBJ2-3, the V gene TRBV7-8; D call uncertain. Germline V lookup: CDR1 SGHVS, CDR2 FQNEAQ. V lost 2 bases and J 4 bases, leaving 13 bases between the germline ends. CDR3 length: 15 amino acids. The CDR3 region has the DNA TGTGCCAGCAGCTTAATTCTATCCTCCGCAGATACGCAGTATTTT. The encoded protein is CASSLILSSADTQYF.

This clonotype has ten or more counts. This beta chain slipped into a library made for alpha chains as a stray read, so its size is not meaningful. J is TRBJ2-5 and V is TRBV6-5; 9 positions match TRBD2. This CDR3 comprises 12 residues. V lost 6 bases and J lost 4; bases outside the gene matches: 0. Per germline, CDR1 MNHEY and CDR2 SVGAGI. This CDR3 reads CASRRGGETQYF. CDR3 bases: TGTGCCAGCAGGCGGGGGGGAGAGACCCAGTACTTC.

This clonotype appeared many times. This beta chain represents an off-target read in a library built for alpha chains; its size is of limited meaning. CDR3 sequence reads: CASSPQANTGELFF. The CDR3 nucleotides are TGTGCCAGCAGCCCGCAGGCGAACACCGGGGAGCTGTTTTTT. V is TRBV27 and J is TRBJ2-2, with unresolved D. With 6 bases removed from V and 0 bases from J, the gap between germline ends came to 8 bases. Germline CDR1 reads MNHEY; CDR2 reads SMNVEV (reference sequence). The CDR3 extends over 14 amino acids.

This clonotype was observed a handful of times. In a library made to pick up alpha chains, this beta chain is a stray read with a size that means little. The chain uses TRBV20-1 and TRBJ2-2; TRBD1 agrees at 9 bases. This CDR3 is built from 14 residues. The germline V gene encodes CDR1 DFQATT and CDR2 SNEGSKA (reference sequence). Trimming removed 6 bases from V and 3 bases from J; junction bases left unmatched: 5. This chain's CDR3 is CSARTGAHTGELFF. CDR3 nucleotide sequence: TGCAGTGCCAGGACAGGGGCTCACACCGGGGAGCTGTTTTTT.

This clonotype is judged medium-sized. Found in a library prepared for alpha chains, this beta chain is an off-target read, and its abundance has little meaning. The J gene is TRBJ2-7, the V gene TRBV4-2, with TRBD1 as a possible D gene (6 bases). Deletions cut 3 bases from V and 0 bases from J, with 12 bases between. The CDR3 extends over 15 amino acids. The germline V gene has CDR1 LGHNA and CDR2 YNFKEQ. This CDR3 reads CASSHESDSSYEQYF. The CDR3 bases are TGTGCCAGCAGCCACGAATCGGACAGCTCCTACGAGCAGTACTTC.

In its sample, this clonotype ranks as medium-sized. A library prepared for alpha chains yielded this beta chain as an off-target read; its size is of little meaning. The rearrangement uses TRBV18 and TRBJ2-3; D is undetermined. This CDR3 spans 14 amino acids. Trimming took 0 bases from V and 1 from J, leaving 5 bases between them. In germline, CDR1 is KGHSH, CDR2 LQKENI. The CDR3 spells CASSPPWGTDTQYF. In nucleotides, the CDR3 is TGTGCCAGCTCACCACCCTGGGGCACAGATACGCAGTATTTT.

This clonotype was counted many times. Since it is a stray read in a library aimed at alpha chains, this beta chain has a size that is not meaningful. This rearrangement joins TRBV28 to TRBJ2-7; 7 positions agree with TRBD2. Trimming took 4 bases from V and 7 from J; bases not matched to a gene: 10. Germline lookup yields CDR1 MDHEN and CDR2 SYDVKM. CDR3 size: 14 residues. Here the CDR3 reads CASSSTSAGWEQYF. The CDR3 DNA reads as TGTGCCAGCAGTTCTACTAGCGCCGGATGGGAGCAGTACTTC.

By proportion, this clonotype is medium-sized (0.01 to 0.1%). Because the library targeted alpha chains, this beta chain is an off-target read whose size means little. CDR3 in DNA: TGTGCCAGCGGGACGGGTAGTGATTCACCCCTCCACTTT. It translates to CASGTGSDSPLHF. The V call is TRBV28, the J call TRBJ1-6, with D possibly matching TRBD1 (5 bases). Trimming cost V 8 bases and J 8 bases, with 13 bases left between them. The length of the CDR3 is 13 residues. CDR1 and CDR2 from the germline V gene are MDHEN and SYDVKM. The entire variable domain, with the rest obtained from reference TRBV28 and TRBJ1-6, is as follows: DVKVTQSSRYLVKRTGEKVFLECVQDMDHENMFWYRQDPGLGLRLIYFSYDVKMKEKGDIPEGYSVSREKKERFSLILESASTNQTSMYLCASGTGSDSPLHFGNGTRLTVT.

This clonotype appeared many times. This beta chain represents an off-target read in a library built for alpha chains; its size is of limited meaning. The V gene is TRBV4-1, the J gene TRBJ2-5; TRBD2 is a possible D gene (6 bases). V was pared by 0 bases and J by 5 bases, with 16 bases between. Germline CDR1 is MGHRA and CDR2 is YSYEKL. The CDR3 consists of 16 residues. The CDR3 reads CASSQESVADWETQYF. The DNA of the CDR3 is TGCGCCAGCAGCCAAGAGTCGGTAGCGGATTGGGAGACCCAGTACTTC.

By share, this clonotype ranks as medium-sized. The library was designed around alpha chains, so this beta chain is a stray read whose abundance carries little weight. V is TRBV28 and J is TRBJ1-5, with unresolved D. This CDR3 comprises 18 residues. Germline lookup yields CDR1 MDHEN and CDR2 SYDVKM. V was trimmed by 3 bases and J by 0 bases, leaving 18 bases between them. The CDR3 coding sequence is TGTGCCAGCAGTTTGAAAGGAGTCGGGGTGCGTAGCAATCAGCCCCAGCATTTT. Protein sequence: CASSLKGVGVRSNQPQHF. Full variable domain (remainder filled in from reference TRBV28 and TRBJ1-5): DVKVTQSSRYLVKRTGEKVFLECVQDMDHENMFWYRQDPGLGLRLIYFSYDVKMKEKGDIPEGYSVSREKKERFSLILESASTNQTSMYLCASSLKGVGVRSNQPQHFGDGTRLSIL.

This clonotype was picked up many times. The library was designed around alpha chains, so this beta chain is a stray read whose abundance carries little weight. The chain joins TRBV7-2 to TRBJ2-3, with unresolved D. The V gene lost 1 base and the J gene lost 1 base, with 9 bases spanning the gap. CDR3 size: 15 residues. The germline V gene encodes CDR1 SGHTA and CDR2 FQGNSA. This CDR3 reads CASSLEVIGTDTQYF. CDR3 nucleotide sequence: TGTGCCAGCAGCTTAGAGGTTATCGGCACAGATACGCAGTATTTT.

In its sample, this clonotype was seen many times. This beta chain came through as a stray read in a library set up for alpha chains, and its size says little. The rearrangement links TRBV6-4 to TRBJ2-2; no definite D call. The CDR3 sequence is 13 residues long. V lost 2 bases and J lost 3, with 4 bases in between. Germline V gives CDR1 MRHNA, CDR2 SNTAGT. Here the CDR3 reads CASSDGDTGELFF. CDR3 in DNA: TGTGCCAGCAGTGACGGAGACACCGGGGAGCTGTTTTTT.

Many counts were recorded for this clonotype. The library was built for alpha chains, so this beta chain is an off-target read and its size means little. The CDR3 spells CASSEARSTQYF. The CDR3 DNA is TGTGCCAGCAGTGAGGCGCGGTCAACCCAGTACTTC. The chain recombines TRBV2 with TRBJ2-5; the D is unclear. The CDR3 loop spans 12 amino acids. Germline V CDR1 and CDR2: SNHLY, FYNNEI. The germline V and J ends were trimmed by 3 bases and 8 bases, with 10 bases remaining between them.

This clonotype has ten or more counts. This beta chain was picked up by a library intended for alpha chains and is off target, so its count carries little meaning. This chain links TRBV7-2 with TRBJ2-2; 11 nucleotides agree with TRBD2. The CDR3 spans 14 residues. Germline CDR1 is SGHTA and CDR2 is FQGNSA. V lost 5 bases and J lost 7; bases outside the gene matches: 3. DNA of the CDR3: TGTGCCAGCAGCAGACTAGCGGGGAACGGGGAGCTGTTTTTT. Encoded protein: CASSRLAGNGELFF. Together with reference TRBV7-2 and TRBJ2-2, the CDR3 gives the full variable domain: GAGVSQSPSNKVTEKGKDVELRCDPISGHTALYWYRQSLGQGLEFLIYFQGNSAPDKSGLPSDRFSAERTGGSVSTLTIQRTQQEDSAVYLCASSRLAGNGELFFGEGSRLTVL.

This clonotype was counted at least ten times. A library made for alpha chains picked up this beta chain off target, so its size means little. This sequence joins TRBV7-8 and TRBJ1-1; TRBD1 might be the D (5 bases). The CDR3 loop spans 15 amino acids. CDR1 is SGHVS and CDR2 is FQNEAQ in the germline V gene. V was trimmed by 4 bases and J by 4 bases, leaving 16 bases between them. The CDR3 here is CASSSRGTLITEAFF. The CDR3, as DNA: TGTGCCAGCAGCTCGAGAGGGACGCTAATCACTGAAGCTTTCTTT.

This clonotype occurred many times. This beta chain represents an off-target read in a library built for alpha chains; its size is of limited meaning. The chain carries TRBV7-9 and TRBJ2-5; tentative D call: TRBD2 (5 bases). Germline CDR1 and CDR2: SEHNR and FQNEAQ (reference sequence). This CDR3 comprises 16 residues. V lost 5 bases, J lost 2 bases, and 18 bases lay in between. This CDR3 reads CASSHDMRVPQETQYF. CDR3 DNA sequence: TGTGCCAGCAGCCACGACATGAGGGTCCCGCAAGAGACCCAGTACTTC.

Details on this clonotype: This beta chain came through as a stray read in a library set up for alpha chains, and its size says little. The chain links TRBV4-2 to TRBJ2-3; possibly TRBD1 for D (6 bases). There are 15 residues in the CDR3. Germline V gene sequence: CDR1 LGHNA, CDR2 YNFKEQ. The germline V and J ends were trimmed by 1 base and 2 bases, with 10 bases remaining between them. The CDR3 loop reads CASSQVDSDTDTQYF. Written as DNA, the CDR3 is TGTGCCAGCAGCCAAGTGGACAGTGACACAGATACGCAGTATTTT.